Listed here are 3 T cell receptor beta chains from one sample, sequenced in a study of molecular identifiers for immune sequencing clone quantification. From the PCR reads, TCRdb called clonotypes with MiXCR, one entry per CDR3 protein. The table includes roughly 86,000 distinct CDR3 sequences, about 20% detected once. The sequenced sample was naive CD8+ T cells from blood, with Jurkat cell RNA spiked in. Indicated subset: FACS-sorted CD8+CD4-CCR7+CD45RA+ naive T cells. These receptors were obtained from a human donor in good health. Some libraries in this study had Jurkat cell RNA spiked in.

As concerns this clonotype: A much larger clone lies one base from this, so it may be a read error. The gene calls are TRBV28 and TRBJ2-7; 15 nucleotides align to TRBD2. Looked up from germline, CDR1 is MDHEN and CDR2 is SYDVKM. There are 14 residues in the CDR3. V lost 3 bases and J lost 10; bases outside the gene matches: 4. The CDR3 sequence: CASSLGTSGRSQYF. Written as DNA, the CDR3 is TGTGCCAGCAGTTTGGGGACTAGCGGGAGGTCTCAGTACTTC. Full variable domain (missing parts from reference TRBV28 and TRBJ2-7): DVKVTQSSRYLVKRTGEKVFLECVQDMDHENMFWYRQDPGLGLRLIYFSYDVKMKEKGDIPEGYSVSREKKERFSLILESASTNQTSMYLCASSLGTSGRSQYFGPGTRLTVT.

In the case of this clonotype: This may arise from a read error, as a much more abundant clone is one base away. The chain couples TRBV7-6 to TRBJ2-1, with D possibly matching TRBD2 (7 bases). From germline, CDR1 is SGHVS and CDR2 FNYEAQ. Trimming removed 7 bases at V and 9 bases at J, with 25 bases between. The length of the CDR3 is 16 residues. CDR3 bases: TGTGCCAGCACACCTGGAACTAGCGTGGGGGCCGGTGAGCAGTTCTTC. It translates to CASTPGTSVGAGEQFF.

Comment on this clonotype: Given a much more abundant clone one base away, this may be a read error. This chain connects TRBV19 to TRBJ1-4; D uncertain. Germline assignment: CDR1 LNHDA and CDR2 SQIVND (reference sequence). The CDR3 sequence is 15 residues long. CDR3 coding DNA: TGTGCCAGTAGTACCACGGCATCACGTAATGAAAAACTGCTTTTT. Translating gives CASSTTASRNEKLLF.